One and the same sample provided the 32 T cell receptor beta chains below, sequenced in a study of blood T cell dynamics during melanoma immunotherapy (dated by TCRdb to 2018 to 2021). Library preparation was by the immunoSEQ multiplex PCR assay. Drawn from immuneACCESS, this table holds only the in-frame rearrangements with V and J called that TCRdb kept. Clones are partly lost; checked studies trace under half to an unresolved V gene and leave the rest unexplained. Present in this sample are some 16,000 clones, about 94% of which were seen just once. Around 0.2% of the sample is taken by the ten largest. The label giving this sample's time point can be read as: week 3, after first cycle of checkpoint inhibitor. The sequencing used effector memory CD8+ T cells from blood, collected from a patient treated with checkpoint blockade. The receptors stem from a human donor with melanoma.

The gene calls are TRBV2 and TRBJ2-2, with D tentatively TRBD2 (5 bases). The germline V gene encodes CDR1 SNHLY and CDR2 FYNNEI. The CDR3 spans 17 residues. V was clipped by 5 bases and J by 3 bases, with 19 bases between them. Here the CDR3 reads CASSSSYEGRDTGELFF. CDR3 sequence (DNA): TGTGCCAGCAGTTCATCGTACGAGGGTAGGGACACCGGGGAGCTGTTTTTT. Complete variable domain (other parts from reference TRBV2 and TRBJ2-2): EPEVTQTPSHQVTQMGQEVILRCVPISNHLYFYWYRQILGQKVEFLVSFYNNEISEKSEIFDDQFSVERPDGSNFTLKIRSTKLEDSAMYFCASSSSYEGRDTGELFFGEGSRLTVL.

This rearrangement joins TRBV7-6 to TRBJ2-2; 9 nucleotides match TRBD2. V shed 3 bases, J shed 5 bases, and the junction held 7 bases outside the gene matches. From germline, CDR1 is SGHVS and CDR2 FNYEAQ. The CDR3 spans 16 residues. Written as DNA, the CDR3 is TGTGCCAGCAGCTTCTTTAGCGGGAGCGGGACCGGGGAGCTGTTTTTT. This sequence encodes CASSFFSGSGTGELFF.

CDR3 bases: TGCGCCAGCAGCTCGAAACCCGGGACTTCTAGCTACAATGAGCAGTTCTTC. Encoded protein: CASSSKPGTSSYNEQFF. This chain links TRBV5-1 with TRBJ2-1; TRBD2 might be the D (6 bases). This CDR3 spans 17 amino acids. Germline V gene sequence: CDR1 SGHRS, CDR2 YFSETQ. The V gene lost 3 bases and the J gene lost 3 bases, with 19 bases spanning the gap.

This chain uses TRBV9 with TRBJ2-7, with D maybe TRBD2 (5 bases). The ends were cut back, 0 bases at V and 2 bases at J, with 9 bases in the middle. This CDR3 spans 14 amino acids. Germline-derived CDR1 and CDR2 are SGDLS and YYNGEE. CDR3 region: CASSVGVGAYEQYF. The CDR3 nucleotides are TGTGCCAGCAGCGTAGGGGTGGGAGCCTACGAGCAGTACTTC.

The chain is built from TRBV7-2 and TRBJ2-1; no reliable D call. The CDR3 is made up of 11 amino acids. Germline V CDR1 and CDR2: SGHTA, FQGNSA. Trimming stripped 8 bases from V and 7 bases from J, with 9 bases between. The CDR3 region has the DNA TGTGCCAGCCGTCGGGCTAATGAGCAGTTCTTC. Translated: CASRRANEQFF.

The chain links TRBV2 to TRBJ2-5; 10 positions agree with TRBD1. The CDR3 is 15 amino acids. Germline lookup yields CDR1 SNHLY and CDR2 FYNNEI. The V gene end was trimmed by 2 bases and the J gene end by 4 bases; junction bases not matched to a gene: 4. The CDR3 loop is CASSERRDRGETQYF. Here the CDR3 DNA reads TGTGCCAGCAGTGAAAGAAGGGACAGGGGAGAGACCCAGTACTTC.

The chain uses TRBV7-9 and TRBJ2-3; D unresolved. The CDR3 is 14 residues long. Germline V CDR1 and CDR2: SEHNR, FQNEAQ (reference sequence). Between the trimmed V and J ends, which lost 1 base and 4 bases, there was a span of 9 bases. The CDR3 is CASSLGGRPDTQYF. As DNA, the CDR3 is TGTGCCAGCAGCTTAGGGGGTAGGCCAGATACGCAGTATTTT.

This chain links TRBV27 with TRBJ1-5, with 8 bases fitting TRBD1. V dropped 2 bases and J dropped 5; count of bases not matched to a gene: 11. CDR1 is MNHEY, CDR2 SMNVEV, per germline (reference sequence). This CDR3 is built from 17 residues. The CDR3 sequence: CASSLVGQGPSDQPQHF. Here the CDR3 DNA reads TGTGCCAGCAGTTTAGTCGGACAGGGACCCTCCGATCAGCCCCAGCATTTT.

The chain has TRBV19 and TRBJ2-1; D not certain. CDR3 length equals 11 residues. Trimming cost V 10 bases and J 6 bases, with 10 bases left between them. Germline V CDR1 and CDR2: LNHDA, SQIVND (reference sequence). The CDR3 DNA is TGTGCCACCCTGACCGGCAATGAGCAGTTCTTC. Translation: CATLTGNEQFF. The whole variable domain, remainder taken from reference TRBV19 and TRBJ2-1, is DGGITQSPKYLFRKEGQNVTLSCEQNLNHDAMYWYRQDPGQGLRLIYYSQIVNDFQKGDIAEGYSVSREKKESFPLTVTSAQKNPTAFYLCATLTGNEQFFGPGTRLTVL.

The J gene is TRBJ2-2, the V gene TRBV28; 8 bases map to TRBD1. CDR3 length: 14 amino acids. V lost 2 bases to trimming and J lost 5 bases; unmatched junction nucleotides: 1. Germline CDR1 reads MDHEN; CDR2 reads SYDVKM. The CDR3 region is CASSLTGGTGELFF. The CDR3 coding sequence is TGTGCCAGCAGTTTAACAGGGGGAACCGGGGAGCTGTTTTTT.

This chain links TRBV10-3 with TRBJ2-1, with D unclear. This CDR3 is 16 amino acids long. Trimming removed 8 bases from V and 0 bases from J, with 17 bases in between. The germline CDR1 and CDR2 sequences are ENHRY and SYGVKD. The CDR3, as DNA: TGTGCCATCCAGTCGGTAAGCGCCAGCTCCTACAATGAGCAGTTCTTC. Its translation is CAIQSVSASSYNEQFF.

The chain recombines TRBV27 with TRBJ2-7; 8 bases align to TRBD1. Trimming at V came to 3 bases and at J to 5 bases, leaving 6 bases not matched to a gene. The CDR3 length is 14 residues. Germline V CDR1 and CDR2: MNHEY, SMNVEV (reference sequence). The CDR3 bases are TGTGCCAGCAGTTTGGGAGACAGGGGCCACGAGCAGTACTTC. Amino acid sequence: CASSLGDRGHEQYF.

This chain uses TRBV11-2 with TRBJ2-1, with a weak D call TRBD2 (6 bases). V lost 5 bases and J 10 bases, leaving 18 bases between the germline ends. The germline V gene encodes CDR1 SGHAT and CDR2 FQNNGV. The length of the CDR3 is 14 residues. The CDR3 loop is CASSPPGGDGEQFF. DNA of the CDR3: TGTGCCAGCAGCCCCCCCGGAGGGGATGGGGAGCAGTTCTTC.

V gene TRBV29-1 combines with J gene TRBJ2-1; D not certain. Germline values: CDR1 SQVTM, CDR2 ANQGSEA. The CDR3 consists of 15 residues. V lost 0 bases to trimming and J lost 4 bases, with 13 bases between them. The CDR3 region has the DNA TGCAGCGTTGAAGATCAGGATAGCTTATACAATGAGCAGTTCTTC. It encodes CSVEDQDSLYNEQFF.

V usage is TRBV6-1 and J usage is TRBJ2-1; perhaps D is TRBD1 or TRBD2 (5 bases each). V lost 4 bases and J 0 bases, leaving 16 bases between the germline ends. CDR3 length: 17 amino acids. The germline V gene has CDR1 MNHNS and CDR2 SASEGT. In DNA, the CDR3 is TGTGCCAGCAGTGCCAGAGCCGGGACGGTCTCCTACAATGAGCAGTTCTTC. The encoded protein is CASSARAGTVSYNEQFF.

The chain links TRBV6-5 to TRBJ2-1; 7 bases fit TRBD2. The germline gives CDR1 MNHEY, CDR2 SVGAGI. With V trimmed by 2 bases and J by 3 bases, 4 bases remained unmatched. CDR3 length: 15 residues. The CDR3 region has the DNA TGTGCCAGCAGTTACGCGGGAGCGGTCTACAATGAGCAGTTCTTC. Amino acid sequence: CASSYAGAVYNEQFF.

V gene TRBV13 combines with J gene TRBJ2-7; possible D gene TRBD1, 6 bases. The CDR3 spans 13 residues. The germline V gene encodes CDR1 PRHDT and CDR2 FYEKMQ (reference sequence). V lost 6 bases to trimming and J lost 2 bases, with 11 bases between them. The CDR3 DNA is TGTGCCAGCAGGAGGACAGAGACCTACGAGCAGTACTTC. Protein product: CASRRTETYEQYF.

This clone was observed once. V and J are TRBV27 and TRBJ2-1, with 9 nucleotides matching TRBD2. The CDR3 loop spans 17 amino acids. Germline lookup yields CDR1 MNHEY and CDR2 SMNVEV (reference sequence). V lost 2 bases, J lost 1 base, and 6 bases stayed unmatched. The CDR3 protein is CASSLVSAGGSYNEQFF. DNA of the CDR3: TGTGCCAGCAGTTTAGTTTCAGCGGGGGGATCCTACAATGAGCAGTTCTTC.

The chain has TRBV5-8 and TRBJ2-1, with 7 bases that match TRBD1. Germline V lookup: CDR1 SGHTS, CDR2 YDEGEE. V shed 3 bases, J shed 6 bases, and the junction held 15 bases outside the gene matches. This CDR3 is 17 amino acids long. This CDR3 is CASSWGSAKGAPNEQFF. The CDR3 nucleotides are TGTGCCAGCAGCTGGGGCTCAGCGAAGGGGGCCCCCAATGAGCAGTTCTTC.

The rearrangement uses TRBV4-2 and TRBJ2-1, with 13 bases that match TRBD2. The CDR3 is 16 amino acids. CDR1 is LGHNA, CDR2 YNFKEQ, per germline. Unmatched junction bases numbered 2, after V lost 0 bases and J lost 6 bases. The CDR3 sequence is CASSQEGTSGTNEQFF. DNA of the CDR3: TGTGCCAGCAGCCAAGAGGGGACTAGCGGGACCAATGAGCAGTTCTTC.

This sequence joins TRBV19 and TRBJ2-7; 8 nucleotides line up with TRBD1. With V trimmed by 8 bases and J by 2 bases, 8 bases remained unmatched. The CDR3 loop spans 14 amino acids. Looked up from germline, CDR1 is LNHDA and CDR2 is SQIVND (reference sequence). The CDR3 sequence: CASAPGTGPYEQYF. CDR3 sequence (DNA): TGTGCCAGTGCCCCCGGGACAGGTCCCTACGAGCAGTACTTC.

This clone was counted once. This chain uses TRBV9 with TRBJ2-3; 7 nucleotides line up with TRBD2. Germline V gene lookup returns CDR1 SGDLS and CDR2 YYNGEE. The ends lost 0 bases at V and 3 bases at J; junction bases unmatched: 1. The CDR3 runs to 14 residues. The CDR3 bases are TGTGCCAGCAGCGTAGACGGGAGGACAGATACGCAGTATTTT. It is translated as CASSVDGRTDTQYF.

The CDR3 loop is CASSPYRGREQFF. The CDR3 nucleotides are TGCGCCAGCAGCCCTTACAGGGGTAGGGAGCAGTTCTTC. This chain uses TRBV5-1 with TRBJ2-1; the match to TRBD1 covers 7 bases. Unmatched junction bases numbered 8, after V lost 4 bases and J lost 10 bases. The V gene's germline CDR1 is SGHRS and CDR2 YFSETQ. This CDR3 is 13 amino acids long.

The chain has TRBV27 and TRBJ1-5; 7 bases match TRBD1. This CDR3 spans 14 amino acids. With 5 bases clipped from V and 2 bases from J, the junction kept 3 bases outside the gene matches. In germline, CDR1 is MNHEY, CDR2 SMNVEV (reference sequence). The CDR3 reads CASSPDRGNQPQHF. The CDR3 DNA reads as TGTGCCAGCAGTCCCGACAGGGGCAATCAGCCCCAGCATTTT.

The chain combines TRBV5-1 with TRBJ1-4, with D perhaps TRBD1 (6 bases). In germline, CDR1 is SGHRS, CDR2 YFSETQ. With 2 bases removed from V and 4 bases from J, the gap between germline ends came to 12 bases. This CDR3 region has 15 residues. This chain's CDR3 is CASSFIPGDNEKLFF. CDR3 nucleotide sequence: TGCGCCAGCAGCTTCATTCCAGGGGATAATGAAAAACTGTTTTTT. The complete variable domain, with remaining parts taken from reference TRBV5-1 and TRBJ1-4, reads KAGVTQTPRYLIKTRGQQVTLSCSPISGHRSVSWYQQTPGQGLQFLFEYFSETQRNKGNFPGRFSGRQFSNSRSEMNVSTLELGDSALYLCASSFIPGDNEKLFFGSGTQLSVL.

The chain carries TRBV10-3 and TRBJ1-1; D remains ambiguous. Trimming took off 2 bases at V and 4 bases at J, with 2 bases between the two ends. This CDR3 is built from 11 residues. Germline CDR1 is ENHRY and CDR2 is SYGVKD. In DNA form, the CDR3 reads TGTGCCATCAGTGAGAGCACTGAAGCTTTCTTT. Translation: CAISESTEAFF.

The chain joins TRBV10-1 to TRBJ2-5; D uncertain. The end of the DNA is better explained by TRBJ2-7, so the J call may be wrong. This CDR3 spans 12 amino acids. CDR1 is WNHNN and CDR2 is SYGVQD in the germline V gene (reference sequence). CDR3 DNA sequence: TGCGCCAGCAGTGACGGACCCTACGAGCAGTACTTC. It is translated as CASSDGPYEQYF.

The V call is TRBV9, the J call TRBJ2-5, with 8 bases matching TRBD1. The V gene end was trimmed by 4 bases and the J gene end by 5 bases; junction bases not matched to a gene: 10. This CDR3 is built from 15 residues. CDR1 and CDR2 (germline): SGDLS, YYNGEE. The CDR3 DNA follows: TGTGCCAGCAGCCCACCAGACAGGGGATTGGAGACCCAGTACTTC. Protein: CASSPPDRGLETQYF.

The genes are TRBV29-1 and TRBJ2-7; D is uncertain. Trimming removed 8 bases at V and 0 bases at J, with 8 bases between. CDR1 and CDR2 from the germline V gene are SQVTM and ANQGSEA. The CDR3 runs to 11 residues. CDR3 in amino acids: CSRLVSYEQYF. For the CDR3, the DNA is TGCAGCAGGTTGGTCTCCTACGAGCAGTACTTC.

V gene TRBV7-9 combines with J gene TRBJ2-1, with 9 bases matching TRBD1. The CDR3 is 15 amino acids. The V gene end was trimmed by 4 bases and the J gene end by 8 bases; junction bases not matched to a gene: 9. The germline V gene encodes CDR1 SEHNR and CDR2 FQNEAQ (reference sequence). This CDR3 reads CASSSPGQGVDEQFF. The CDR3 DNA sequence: TGTGCCAGCAGCTCTCCGGGACAGGGAGTCGATGAGCAGTTCTTC.

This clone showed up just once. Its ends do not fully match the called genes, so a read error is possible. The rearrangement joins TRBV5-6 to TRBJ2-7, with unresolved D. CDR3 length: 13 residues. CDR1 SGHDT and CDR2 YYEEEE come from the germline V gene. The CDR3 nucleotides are TGTGCCGGCAGCTTGGGGTCCGGGTACGAGCAGTACTTC. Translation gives CAGSLGSGYEQYF.

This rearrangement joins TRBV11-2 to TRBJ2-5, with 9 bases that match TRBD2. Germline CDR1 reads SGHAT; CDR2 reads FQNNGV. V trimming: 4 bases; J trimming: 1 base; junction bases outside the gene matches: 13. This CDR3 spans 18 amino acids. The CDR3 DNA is TGTGCCAGCAGCTGGATCGTTAGCGGGAGCTATTTCCAAGAGACCCAGTACTTC. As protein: CASSWIVSGSYFQETQYF.